This TCR beta chain comes out of a study of cytomegalovirus exposure and HLA in healthy donors. In the PCR, 60 Vbeta and 13 Jbeta primers were used. Profiling relied on immunoSEQ multiplex PCR, and the TCRdb table lists in-frame clones only, not all of them. Here the sample spans roughly 150,000 clones, around 82% being singletons. With regard to this clone: The antigen remains undetermined.

Study conclusions and caveats: Follow-up analysis found HLA locus-dependent TCR association rates, highest for DRB1 and lowest for HLA-C.

With V trimmed by 4 bases and J by 6 bases, 7 bases remained unmatched. Germline lookup yields CDR1 SEHNR and CDR2 FQNEAQ (reference sequence). The CDR3 covers 14 residues. The genes are TRBV7-9 and TRBJ1-2; TRBD1 matches at 8 bases. This clonotype originated in a woman between 45 and 65 years old in good health and CMV-seropositive. Sequencing was carried out using PBMCs. The CDR3 DNA reads TGTGCCAGCAGCTCCCTTGACAGGGGCCATGGCTACACCTTC. Translating gives CASSSLDRGHGYTF.